Detailed here is one TCR beta chain. Its antigen is currently unknown. TCRdb reprocessed the RT-PCR reads via MiXCR and lists one record per CDR3 protein. The data hold hundreds of thousands of distinct CDR3 sequences, with 16% observed a single time. Germline loops: CDR1 LGHDT, CDR2 YNNKEL (reference sequence). V lost 0 bases and J lost 1, with 12 bases in between. CDR3 length equals 17 residues. These data are taken from a study of response to subunit inactivated influenza vaccine. General study findings and limits: Few additional T cells are recruited per seasonal influenza vaccination, authors suggested.

Material: CD4+ T cells sorted from PBMCs, obtained roughly 24 months after vaccination. The gene calls are TRBV3-1 and TRBJ2-2; perhaps TRBD2 as D (5 bases). This clonotype was obtained from a man between 50 and 69 years old who received an inactivated influenza vaccine. This CDR3 is CASSQDGLAENTGELFF. The CDR3 coding sequence is TGTGCCAGCAGCCAAGACGGCCTAGCAGAGAACACCGGGGAGCTGTTTTTT.